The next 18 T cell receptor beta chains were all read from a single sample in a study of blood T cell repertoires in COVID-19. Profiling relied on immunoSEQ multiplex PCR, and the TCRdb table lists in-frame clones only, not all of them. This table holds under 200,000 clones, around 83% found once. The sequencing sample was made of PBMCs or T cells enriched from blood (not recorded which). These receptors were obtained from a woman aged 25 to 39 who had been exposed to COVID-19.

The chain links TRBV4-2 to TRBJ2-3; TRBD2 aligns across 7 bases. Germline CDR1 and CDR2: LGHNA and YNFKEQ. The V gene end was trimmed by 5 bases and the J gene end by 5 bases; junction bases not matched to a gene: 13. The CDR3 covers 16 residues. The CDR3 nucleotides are TGTGCCAGCAGCAAGGTCGGGGGGATCCGGGAAGATACGCAGTATTTT. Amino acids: CASSKVGGIREDTQYF.

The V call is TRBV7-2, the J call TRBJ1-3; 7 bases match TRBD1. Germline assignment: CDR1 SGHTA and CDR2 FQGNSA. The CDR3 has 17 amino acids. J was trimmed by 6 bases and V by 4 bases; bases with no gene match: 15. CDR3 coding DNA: TGTGCCAGCAGCTCCTTGATTCAGGGGGTCCCCCCAAACACCATATATTTT. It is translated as CASSSLIQGVPPNTIYF. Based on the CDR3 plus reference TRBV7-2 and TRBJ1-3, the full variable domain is GAGVSQSPSNKVTEKGKDVELRCDPISGHTALYWYRQSLGQGLEFLIYFQGNSAPDKSGLPSDRFSAERTGGSVSTLTIQRTQQEDSAVYLCASSSLIQGVPPNTIYFGEGSWLTVV.

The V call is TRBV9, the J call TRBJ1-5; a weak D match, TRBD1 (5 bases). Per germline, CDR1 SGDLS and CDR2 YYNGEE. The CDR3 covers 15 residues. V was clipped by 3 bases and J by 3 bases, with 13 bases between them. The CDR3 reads CASSAGGGYNQPQHF. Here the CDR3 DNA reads TGTGCCAGCAGCGCTGGGGGGGGGTACAATCAGCCCCAGCATTTT.

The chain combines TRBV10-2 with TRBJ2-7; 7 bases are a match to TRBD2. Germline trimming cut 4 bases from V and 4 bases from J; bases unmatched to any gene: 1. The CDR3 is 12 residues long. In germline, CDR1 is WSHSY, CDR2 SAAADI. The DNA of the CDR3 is TGCGCCAGCAGTGGCGGGGGATACGAGCAGTACTTC. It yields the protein CASSGGGYEQYF.

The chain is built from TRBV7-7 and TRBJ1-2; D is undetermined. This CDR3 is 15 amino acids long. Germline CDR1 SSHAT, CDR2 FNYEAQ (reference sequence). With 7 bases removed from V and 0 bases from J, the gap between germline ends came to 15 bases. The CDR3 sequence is CASKTVLLANYGYTF. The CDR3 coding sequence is TGTGCCAGCAAAACAGTTCTGTTAGCTAACTATGGCTACACCTTC.

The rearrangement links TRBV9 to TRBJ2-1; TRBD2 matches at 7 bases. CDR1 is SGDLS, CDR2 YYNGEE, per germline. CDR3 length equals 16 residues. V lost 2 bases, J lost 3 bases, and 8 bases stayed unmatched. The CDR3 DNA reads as TGTGCCAGCAGCGTTTTCAAGCGGGGTGACTACAATGAGCAGTTCTTC. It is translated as CASSVFKRGDYNEQFF.

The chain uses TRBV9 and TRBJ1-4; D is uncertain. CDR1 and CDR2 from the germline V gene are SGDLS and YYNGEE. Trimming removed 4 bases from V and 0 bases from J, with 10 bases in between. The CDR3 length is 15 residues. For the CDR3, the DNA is TGTGCCAGCAGCCCTCCCCCTGCAACTAATGAAAAACTGTTTTTT. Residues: CASSPPPATNEKLFF.

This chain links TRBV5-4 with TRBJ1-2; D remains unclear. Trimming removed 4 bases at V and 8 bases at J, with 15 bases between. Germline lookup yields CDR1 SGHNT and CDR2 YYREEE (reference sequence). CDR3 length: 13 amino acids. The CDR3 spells CASSNEDYGGYTF. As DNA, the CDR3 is TGTGCCAGCAGCAACGAGGACTATGGGGGCTACACCTTC.

DNA for the CDR3: TGTGCCAGCAGCGGCTTCGGAGTACCGGATACGCAGTATTTT. Protein: CASSGFGVPDTQYF. The chain combines TRBV7-3 with TRBJ2-3; D is uncertain. Germline V gives CDR1 SGHTA, CDR2 FQGTGA. The CDR3 consists of 14 residues. V dropped 5 bases and J dropped 6 bases, with 15 bases sitting between them.

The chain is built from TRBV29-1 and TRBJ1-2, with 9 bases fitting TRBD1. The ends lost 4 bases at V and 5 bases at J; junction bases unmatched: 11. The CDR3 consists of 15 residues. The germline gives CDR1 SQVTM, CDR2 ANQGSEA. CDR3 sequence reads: CSVGDRGSLRYGYTF. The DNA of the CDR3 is TGCAGCGTTGGCGACAGGGGGAGCTTGAGGTATGGCTACACCTTC.

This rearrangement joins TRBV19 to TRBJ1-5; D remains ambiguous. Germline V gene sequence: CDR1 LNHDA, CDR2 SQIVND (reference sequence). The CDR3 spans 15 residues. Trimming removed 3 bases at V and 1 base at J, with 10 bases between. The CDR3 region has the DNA TGTGCCAGTAGTATTCGAGAAAACAGCAATCAGCCCCAGCATTTT. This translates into CASSIRENSNQPQHF.

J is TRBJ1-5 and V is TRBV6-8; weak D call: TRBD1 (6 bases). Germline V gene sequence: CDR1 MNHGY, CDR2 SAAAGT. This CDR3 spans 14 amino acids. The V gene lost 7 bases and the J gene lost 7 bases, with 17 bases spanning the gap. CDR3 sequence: CASKAVERGQPQHF. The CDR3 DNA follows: TGTGCCAGCAAGGCGGTTGAGAGGGGGCAGCCCCAGCATTTT.

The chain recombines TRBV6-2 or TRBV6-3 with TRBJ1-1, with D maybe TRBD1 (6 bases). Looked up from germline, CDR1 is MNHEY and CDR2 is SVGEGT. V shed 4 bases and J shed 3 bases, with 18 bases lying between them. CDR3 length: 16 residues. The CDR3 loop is CASSFTRTVLDTEAFF. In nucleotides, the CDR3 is TGTGCCAGCAGTTTCACACGGACAGTTTTGGACACTGAAGCTTTCTTT.

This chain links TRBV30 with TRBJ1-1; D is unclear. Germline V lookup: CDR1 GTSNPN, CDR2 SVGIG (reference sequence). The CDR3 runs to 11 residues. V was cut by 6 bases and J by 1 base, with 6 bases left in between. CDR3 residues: CACQANTEAFF. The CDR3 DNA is TGTGCCTGTCAGGCGAACACTGAAGCTTTCTTT.

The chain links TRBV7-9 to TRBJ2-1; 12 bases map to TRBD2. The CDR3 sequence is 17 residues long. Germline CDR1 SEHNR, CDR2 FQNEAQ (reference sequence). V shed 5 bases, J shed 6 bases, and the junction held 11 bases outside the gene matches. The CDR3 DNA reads TGTGCCAGCAGCCACAGACTAGCGGGGGCCCAAATCAATGAGCAGTTCTTC. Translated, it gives CASSHRLAGAQINEQFF.

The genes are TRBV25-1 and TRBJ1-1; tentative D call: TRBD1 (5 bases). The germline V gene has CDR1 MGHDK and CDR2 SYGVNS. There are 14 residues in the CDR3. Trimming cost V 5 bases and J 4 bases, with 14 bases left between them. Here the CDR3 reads CASSLGEVVTEAFF. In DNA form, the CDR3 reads TGTGCCAGCAGTTTAGGGGAGGTAGTCACTGAAGCTTTCTTT.

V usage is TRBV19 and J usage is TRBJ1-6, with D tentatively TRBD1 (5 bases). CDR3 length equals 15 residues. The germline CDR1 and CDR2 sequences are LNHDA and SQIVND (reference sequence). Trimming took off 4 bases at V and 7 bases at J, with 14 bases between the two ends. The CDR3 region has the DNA TGTGCCAGTAGTACCCCTAGGGGATCCAATTCACCCCTCCACTTT. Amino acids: CASSTPRGSNSPLHF.

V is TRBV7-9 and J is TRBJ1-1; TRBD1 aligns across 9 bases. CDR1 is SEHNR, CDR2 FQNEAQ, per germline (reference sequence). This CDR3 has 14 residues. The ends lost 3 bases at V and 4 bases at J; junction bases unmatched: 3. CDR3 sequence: CASSFRDRATEAFF. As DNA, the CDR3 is TGTGCCAGCAGCTTCCGGGACAGGGCCACTGAAGCTTTCTTT.